Each of the 2 T cell receptor beta chains below was sequenced from the same sample in a study of identical twins. TCRdb used MiXCR to reprocess the 5' RACE reads, holding one entry per CDR3 protein. The sample includes 420,000 or so distinct CDR3 sequences, under 20% of them seen just once. Sequenced input: naive T cells sorted from blood. Source of these receptors: a middle-aged man in good health.

The sample holds many counts of this clonotype. The chain combines TRBV10-3 with TRBJ2-7; 7 bases are shared with TRBD1. The CDR3 is 15 residues long. After removal of 10 bases from V and 3 bases from J, the junction contained 15 bases not matched to a gene. The germline V gene has CDR1 ENHRY and CDR2 SYGVKD. The CDR3 DNA follows: TGTGCCACCGTCGGGATCGGGACAGCTTTCTACGAGCAGTACTTC. This codes for CATVGIGTAFYEQYF.

The chain recombines TRBV7-2 with TRBJ2-2; either TRBD1 or TRBD2 may fit D (5 bases each). This CDR3 is built from 14 residues. With 5 bases removed from V and 5 bases from J, the gap between germline ends came to 12 bases. CDR1 and CDR2 from the germline V gene are SGHTA and FQGNSA. The CDR3 reads CASSPGRRTGELFF. The CDR3 DNA is TGTGCCAGCAGCCCGGGACGGAGAACCGGGGAGCTGTTTTTT.